This T cell receptor (beta chain) was sequenced during a study of CD8 T cells in Susac syndrome. V lost 2 bases and J 3 bases, leaving 11 bases between the germline ends. The CDR3 consists of 14 residues. RNA amounts of roughly 0.45 to 1 ug underwent reverse transcription with random hexamers. The method of amplification for TCR beta CDR3 was immunoSEQ multiplex PCR, covering 54 Vbeta and 13 Jbeta. From the immunoSEQ multiplex PCR reads, TCRdb called clonotypes with MiXCR, one entry per CDR3 protein. This sample has roughly 150,000 distinct CDR3 sequences, with just under 95% found just once. TCR beta sequences were obtained from blood CD8+ and CD4+ T cells. The study used treatment-naive patients who had stable or active relapsing-remitting disease as multiple sclerosis controls. Negative isolation yielded CD4+ and CD8+ T cells, and FACS enriched TEMRA cells.

This chain links TRBV12-3 or TRBV12-4 with TRBJ2-7; D is possibly TRBD2 (6 bases). The receptor was isolated from a human donor with multiple sclerosis. The sample consisted of CD8+ T cells from PBMCs. CDR3 protein: CASSLTGVDYEQYF. The CDR3, as DNA: TGTGCCAGCAGTTTAACGGGAGTCGACTACGAGCAGTACTTC.